This T cell receptor beta chain was profiled in a study of shared clonotypes between healthy human individuals. For the study at large: The study enrolled a couple of women and three men aged 18 to 49. Plates per donor: three CD4 naive, three CD4 memory, two CD8 naive, one CD8 memory.

As regards this clone: The antigen is unknown.

The V gene's germline CDR1 is MNHEY and CDR2 SVGAGI. Trimming pared 3 bases from V and 7 bases from J, leaving 16 bases between. The CDR3 is 14 residues long. Findings of the study overall: Generation probabilities of non-shared clonotypes were lower (relative to those shared by all four donors).

Every immunoSEQ plate was one replicate of a subset's evenly spread DNA. The protocol was immunoSEQ multiplex PCR, while the TCRdb copy is restricted to in-frame clones and leaves out a portion. Of about 2.2 million clones listed, 93% are singletons. Naivety among CD8 cells was defined by CD45RO negativity and positive CCR7 selection, thereby excluding terminally differentiated effector memory CD45RA+ cells. Sequenced input: naive CD8+ T cells from PBMCs. The chain has TRBV6-5 and TRBJ2-7, with D perhaps matching TRBD1 or TRBD2 (5 bases each). This clonotype was sampled from a man aged 18 to 35 in good health. Some clones in this sample may be carry-over from other donors' samples. The CDR3 loop is CASSYPGPTEEQYF. The CDR3 bases are TGTGCCAGCAGTTATCCGGGACCAACCGAAGAGCAGTACTTC.